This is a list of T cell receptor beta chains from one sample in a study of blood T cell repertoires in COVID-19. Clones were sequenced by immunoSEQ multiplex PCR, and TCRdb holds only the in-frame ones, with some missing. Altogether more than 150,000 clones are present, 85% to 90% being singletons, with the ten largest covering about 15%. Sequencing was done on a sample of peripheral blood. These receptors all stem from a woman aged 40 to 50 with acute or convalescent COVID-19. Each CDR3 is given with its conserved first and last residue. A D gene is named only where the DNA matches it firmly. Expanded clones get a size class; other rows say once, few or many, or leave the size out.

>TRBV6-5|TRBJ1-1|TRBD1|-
CASSRQGELNTEAFF
TGTGCCAGCAGCCGACAGGGGGAACTGAACACTGAAGCTTTCTTT
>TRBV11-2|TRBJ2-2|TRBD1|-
CASSDKTGAPGTGELFF
TGTGCCAGCAGCGACAAGACAGGGGCACCGGGCACCGGGGAGCTGTTTTTT
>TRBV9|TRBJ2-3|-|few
CASSSTQIDTQYF
TGTGCCAGCAGCTCCACCCAGATAGATACGCAGTATTTT
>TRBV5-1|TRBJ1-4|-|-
CASSLDADSRTFSATNEKLFF
TGCGCCAGCAGCTTGGATGCGGACAGTAGAACCTTTTCTGCAACTAATGAAAAACTGTTTTTT
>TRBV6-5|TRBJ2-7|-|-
CASSYTYTGSEQYF
TGTGCCAGCAGTTACACCTACACAGGGTCTGAGCAGTACTTC
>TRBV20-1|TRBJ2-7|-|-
CSASLGGYEQYF
TGCAGTGCTAGTCTAGGCGGATACGAGCAGTACTTC
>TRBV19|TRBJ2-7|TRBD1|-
CASSYGATGPSYEQYF
TGTGCCAGTAGTTATGGGGCGACAGGGCCCTCCTACGAGCAGTACTTC
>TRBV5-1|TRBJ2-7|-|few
CASSLNRDLNEQYF
TGCGCCAGCAGCTTAAACCGGGACTTAAACGAGCAGTACTTC
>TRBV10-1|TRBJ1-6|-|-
CASGDTGSPLHF
TGCGCCAGCGGGGACACAGGATCACCCCTCCACTTT
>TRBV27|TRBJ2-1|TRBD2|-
CASSFSSGRLTPHNEQFF
TGTGCCAGCAGTTTCTCTAGCGGGAGGCTAACTCCGCACAATGAGCAGTTCTTC
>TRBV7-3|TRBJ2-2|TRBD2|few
CASSPQRGPYTGELFF
TGTGCCAGCAGCCCACAGCGGGGGCCTTACACCGGGGAGCTGTTTTTT
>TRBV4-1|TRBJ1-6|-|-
CASSQPARGQNSPLHF
TGCGCCAGCAGCCAACCCGCCAGAGGGCAGAATTCACCCCTCCACTTT
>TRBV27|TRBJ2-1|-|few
CASSFYANNEQFF
TGTGCCAGCAGTTTCTACGCTAACAATGAGCAGTTCTTC
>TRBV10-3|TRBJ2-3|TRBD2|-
CAISESGLVLSDTQYF
TGTGCCATCAGTGAGTCGGGACTAGTTCTCTCAGATACGCAGTATTTT
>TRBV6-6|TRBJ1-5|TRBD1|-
CASSSRDRFRNQPQHF
TGTGCCAGCAGTTCCCGGGACAGGTTCCGCAATCAGCCCCAGCATTTT
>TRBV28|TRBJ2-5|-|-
CASSLAGNQETQYF
TGTGCCAGCAGTTTAGCGGGGAACCAAGAGACCCAGTACTTC
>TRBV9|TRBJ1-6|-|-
CASSVDPRPYNSPLHF
TGTGCCAGCAGCGTAGACCCGCGGCCCTATAATTCACCCCTCCACTTT
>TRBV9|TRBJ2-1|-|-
CASSVAGGNPSYNEQFF
TGTGCCAGCAGCGTAGCGGGTGGAAACCCCTCCTACAATGAGCAGTTCTTC
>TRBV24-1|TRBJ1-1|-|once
CATRDRIGGETEAFF
TGTGCCACCCGCGATCGAATAGGAGGGGAAACTGAAGCTTTCTTT
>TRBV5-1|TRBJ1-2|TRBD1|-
CASSLVADRGHGYTF
TGCGCCAGCAGCTTGGTGGCGGACAGGGGGCATGGCTACACCTTC
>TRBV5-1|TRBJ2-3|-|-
CASSLIGPRSTDTQYF
TGCGCCAGCAGCTTGATCGGCCCGAGGAGCACAGATACGCAGTATTTT
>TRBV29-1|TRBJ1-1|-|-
CSVVQVNTEAFF
TGCAGCGTTGTACAGGTGAACACTGAAGCTTTCTTT
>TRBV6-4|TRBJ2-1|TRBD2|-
CASSDGTSGGENEQFF
TGTGCCAGCAGTGACGGGACTAGCGGGGGGGAGAATGAGCAGTTCTTC